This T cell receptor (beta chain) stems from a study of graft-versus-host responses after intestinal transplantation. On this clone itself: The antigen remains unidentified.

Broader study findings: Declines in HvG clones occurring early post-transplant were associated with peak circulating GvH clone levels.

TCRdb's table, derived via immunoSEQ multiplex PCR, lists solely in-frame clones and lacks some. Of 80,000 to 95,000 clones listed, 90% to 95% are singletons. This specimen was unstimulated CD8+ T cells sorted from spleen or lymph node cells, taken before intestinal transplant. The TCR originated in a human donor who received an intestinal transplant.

The CDR3 here is CASRGDRRPSHYGYTF. CDR3 coding DNA: TGTGCCAGCCGTGGGGACAGGCGGCCTAGTCACTATGGCTACACCTTC. The chain uses TRBV6-1 and TRBJ1-2; 8 bases fit TRBD1. The CDR3 loop spans 16 amino acids. The germline CDR1 and CDR2 sequences are MNHNS and SASEGT. V shed 8 bases, J shed 3 bases, and the junction held 14 bases outside the gene matches.